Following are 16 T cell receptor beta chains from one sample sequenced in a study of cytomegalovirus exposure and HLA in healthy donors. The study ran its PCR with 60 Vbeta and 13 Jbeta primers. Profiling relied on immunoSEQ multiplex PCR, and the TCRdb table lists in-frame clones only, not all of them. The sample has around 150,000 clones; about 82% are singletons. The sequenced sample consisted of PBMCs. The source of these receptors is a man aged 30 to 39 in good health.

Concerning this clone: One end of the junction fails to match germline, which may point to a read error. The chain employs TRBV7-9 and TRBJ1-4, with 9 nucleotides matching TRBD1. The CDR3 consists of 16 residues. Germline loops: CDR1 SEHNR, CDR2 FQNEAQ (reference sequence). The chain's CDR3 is CSSSLAADRGGEKLFF. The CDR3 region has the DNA TGTTCCAGCAGCTTAGCGGCGGACAGGGGAGGTGAAAAACTGTTTTTT.

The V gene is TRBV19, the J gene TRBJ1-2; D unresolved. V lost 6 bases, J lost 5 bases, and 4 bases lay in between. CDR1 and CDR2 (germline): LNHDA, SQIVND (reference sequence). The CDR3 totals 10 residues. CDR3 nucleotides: TGTGCCAGTAGACAGTATGGCTACACCTTC. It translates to CASRQYGYTF.

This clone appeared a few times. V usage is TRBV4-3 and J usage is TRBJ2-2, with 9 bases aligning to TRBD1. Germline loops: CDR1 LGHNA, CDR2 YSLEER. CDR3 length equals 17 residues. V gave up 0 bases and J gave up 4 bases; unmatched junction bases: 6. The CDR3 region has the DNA TGCGCCAGCAGCCAAGATCGGGACAGGGTATCCACCGGGGAGCTGTTTTTT. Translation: CASSQDRDRVSTGELFF.

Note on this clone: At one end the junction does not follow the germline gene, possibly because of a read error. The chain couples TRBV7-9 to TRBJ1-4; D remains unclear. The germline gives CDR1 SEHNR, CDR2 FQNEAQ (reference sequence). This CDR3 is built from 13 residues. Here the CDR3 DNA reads TGTTCCAGCAGCTTACCCCGCAGTGAAAAACTGTTTTTT. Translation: CSSSLPRSEKLFF.

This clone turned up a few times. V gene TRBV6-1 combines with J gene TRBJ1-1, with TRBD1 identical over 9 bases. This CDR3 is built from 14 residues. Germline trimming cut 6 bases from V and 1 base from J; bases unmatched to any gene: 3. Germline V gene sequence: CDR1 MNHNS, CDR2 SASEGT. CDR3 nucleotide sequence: TGTGCCAGCAGGGACAGGGGAAGGAACACTGAAGCTTTCTTT. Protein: CASRDRGRNTEAFF.

CDR3 region: CASSMLGGQFYEQYF. CDR3 sequence (DNA): TGTGCCAGTAGTATGTTGGGGGGACAGTTCTACGAGCAGTACTTC. The genes are TRBV19 and TRBJ2-7; D perhaps matches TRBD1 (7 bases). The CDR3 contains 15 residues. Trimming took off 3 bases at V and 3 bases at J, with 15 bases between the two ends. The germline V gene encodes CDR1 LNHDA and CDR2 SQIVND (reference sequence). Looking up the rest from reference TRBV19 and TRBJ2-7 gives the full variable domain: DGGITQSPKYLFRKEGQNVTLSCEQNLNHDAMYWYRQDPGQGLRLIYYSQIVNDFQKGDIAEGYSVSREKKESFPLTVTSAQKNPTAFYLCASSMLGGQFYEQYFGPGTRLTVT.

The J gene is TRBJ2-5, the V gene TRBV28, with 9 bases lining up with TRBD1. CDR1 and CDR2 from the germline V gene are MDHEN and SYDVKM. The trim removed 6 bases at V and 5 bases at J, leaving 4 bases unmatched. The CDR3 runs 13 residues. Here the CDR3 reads CASRGTGRETQYF. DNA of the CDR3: TGTGCCAGCAGGGGGACAGGGCGGGAGACCCAGTACTTC.

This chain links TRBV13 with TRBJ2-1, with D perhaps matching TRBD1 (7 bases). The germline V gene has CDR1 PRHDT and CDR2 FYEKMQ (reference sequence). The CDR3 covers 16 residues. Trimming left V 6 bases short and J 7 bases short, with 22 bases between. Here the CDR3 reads CASRATGDLSRNEQFF. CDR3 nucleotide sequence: TGTGCCAGCAGAGCAACAGGGGACTTATCCCGTAATGAGCAGTTCTTC.

In nucleotides, the CDR3 is TGTGCCAGTGGAGGGACTAGCGGGAGGGGAAAGCAGTTCTTC. Its translation is CASGGTSGRGKQFF. The rearrangement joins TRBV19 to TRBJ2-1; 16 nucleotides line up with TRBD2. The V segment lost 8 bases and the J segment 11 bases; nucleotides outside the gene matches: 6. Germline-derived CDR1 and CDR2 are LNHDA and SQIVND (reference sequence). The CDR3 runs 14 residues.

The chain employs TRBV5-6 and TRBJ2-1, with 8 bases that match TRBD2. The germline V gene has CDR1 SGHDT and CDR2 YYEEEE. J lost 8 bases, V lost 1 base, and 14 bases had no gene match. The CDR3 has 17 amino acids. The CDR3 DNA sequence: TGTGCCAGCAGCTTGCATCTTTCCGGGAGGGCCAGGGATGAGCAGTTCTTC. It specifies CASSLHLSGRARDEQFF.

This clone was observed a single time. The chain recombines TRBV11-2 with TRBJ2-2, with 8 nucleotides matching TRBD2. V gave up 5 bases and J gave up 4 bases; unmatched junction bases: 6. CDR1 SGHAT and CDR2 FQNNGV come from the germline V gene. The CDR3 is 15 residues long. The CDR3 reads CASSKSGRSTGELFF. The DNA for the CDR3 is TGTGCCAGCAGCAAGAGCGGGAGATCCACCGGGGAGCTGTTTTTT.

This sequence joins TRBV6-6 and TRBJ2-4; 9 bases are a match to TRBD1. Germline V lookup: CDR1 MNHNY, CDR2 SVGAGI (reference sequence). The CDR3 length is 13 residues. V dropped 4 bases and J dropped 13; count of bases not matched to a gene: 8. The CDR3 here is CASSSWDRAVQYF. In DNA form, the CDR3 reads TGTGCCAGCAGTTCCTGGGACAGGGCAGTCCAGTACTTC.

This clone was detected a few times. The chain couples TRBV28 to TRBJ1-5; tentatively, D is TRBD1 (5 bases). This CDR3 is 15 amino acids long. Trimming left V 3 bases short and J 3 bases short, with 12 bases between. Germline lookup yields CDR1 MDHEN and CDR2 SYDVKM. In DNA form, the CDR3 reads TGTGCCAGCAGTTTCTCAGGGTCCTACAATCAGCCCCAGCATTTT. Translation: CASSFSGSYNQPQHF.

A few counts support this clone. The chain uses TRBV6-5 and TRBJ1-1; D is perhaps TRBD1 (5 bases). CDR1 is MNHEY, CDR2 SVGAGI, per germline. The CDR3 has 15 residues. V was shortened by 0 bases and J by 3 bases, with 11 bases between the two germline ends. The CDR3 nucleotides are TGTGCCAGCAGTTACTCGTTATGGGGCGACACTGAAGCTTTCTTT. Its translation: CASSYSLWGDTEAFF.

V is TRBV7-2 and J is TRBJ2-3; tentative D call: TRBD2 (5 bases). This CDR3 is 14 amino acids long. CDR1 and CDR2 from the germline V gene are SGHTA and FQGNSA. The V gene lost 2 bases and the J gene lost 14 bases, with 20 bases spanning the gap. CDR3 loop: CASSLNPEDQQRYF. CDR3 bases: TGTGCCAGCAGCTTAAACCCGGAGGACCAACAGAGGTATTTT.

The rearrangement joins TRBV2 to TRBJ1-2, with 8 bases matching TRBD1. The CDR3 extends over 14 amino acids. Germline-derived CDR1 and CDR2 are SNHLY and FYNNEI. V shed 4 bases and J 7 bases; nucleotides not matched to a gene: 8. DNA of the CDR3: TGTGCCAGCAGTGGGGGACAGGCCCGGGGTGGCTACACCTTC. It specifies CASSGGQARGGYTF.